Given below is one TCR beta chain in context. Its binding antigen is unknown. Base qualities are not provided; no much larger clone lies one nucleotide away. Taken from cysteine to phenylalanine, the CDR3 has 13 residues. The DNA shown is the 39-base CDR3, in frame from base 1. At the junction V is shortened by 1 base and J by 2 bases, with 6 bases in between. CDR1 is given as SEHNR and CDR2 as FQNEAQ, both from the germline V gene (reference sequence). The sample's time point label, in plain terms: baseline before first vaccination. The vaccinee samples were drawn from two UK trials, COV001 and COV002, one of which was a single-blind randomized controlled phase 2/3 trial testing AZD1222 (ChAdOx1 nCoV-19) in healthy adults. Trial participant PBMC samples were collected at day 0 and day 28 after the second dose for TCRbeta chain sequencing. This entry belongs to a study of T cell responses to AZD1222 COVID-19 vaccine (dated by TCRdb to the early 2020s). Concerning the study at large: Because spike-specific TCR depth and breadth did not differ between the two schedules, AZD1222 recipients who got a second dose at roughly 4 weeks were pooled with those who got a second dose at roughly 12 weeks. Enrollment into the trials was organized by age into subgroups of 18-55, 56-69 and 70-plus years, and those subgroups contained roughly 140, 27 and 60 TCR-sequenced participants, respectively. A total of about 250 trial participants underwent TCR sequencing, of whom 200 to 220 had received two doses of AZD1222 and 26 had received two doses of the MenACWY control vaccine.

Findings and caveats that apply to the study as a whole: Only five to seven AZD1222 recipients were SARS-CoV-2 seropositive at baseline, limiting conclusions about previously exposed vaccinees. CD4 TCRs associated with the vaccine covered the entire spike protein, and the dominant responses were in regions 160-218 and 743-854. Most participants were white British and females outnumbered males, and the authors suggested that clonal diversity may have been underestimated. Reportedly, close to half of the unique spike-specific TCRs recognized epitopes lying outside the regions that are mutated in the B.1.351 and B.1.1.7 variants. A significant rise in spike-specific TCR breadth and depth was observed after two AZD1222 doses relative to day 0 and relative to MenACWY recipients. In the small 56-69-year group, the increase in depth fell short of significance, most likely because of low power. No day 14 peak-response samples were available, so repertoires were characterized only after the peak T cell response.

The CDR3 regions of human TCRbeta chains were analyzed by immunosequencing. On the study's bioinformatics: TCRs in the repertoires were compared against a reference library of SARS-CoV-2-specific TCRs that had been generated with the MIRA antigen-specificity platform. Breadth meant the fraction of unique TCRs that were SARS-CoV-2-associated, whereas depth meant the fraction of total T cells that were SARS-CoV-2-associated. Using the MIRA data, each spike-specific TCR was assigned both to the spike region to which the TCR was reactive and to a CD4 or CD8 class. Log10-transformed breadth and depth values were compared by one-way ANOVA with Sidak's multiple comparisons tests. This immuneACCESS table, as held by TCRdb, lists in-frame sequences with V and J called but not all clones. Of the missing ones, under half trace to an unresolved V gene in checked studies; the others have no known cause. For V, J and clone size, that table is used; D and trimming come from the DNA. The sample data list about 140,000 clones, and roughly 90% of these were observed just once. The top ten clonotypes cover 2.5% to 3.5% of the sample.

The TCR comes from an adult in good health. The sequencing used peripheral blood, collected on day 0 of AZD1222 vaccination. Recombination connected TRBV7-9 to TRBJ2-7, and perhaps TRBD2 as D gene, on 6 matching bases. The DNA reads TGTGCCAGCAGCTTAGGCGGGACCTACGAGCAGTACTTC. This sequence encodes CASSLGGTYEQYF.